Sequencing of this T cell receptor (beta chain) was carried out in a study of post-analysis software for immune sequencing data. Every TCR beta cDNA library bore unique molecular identifiers. Each CDR3 protein is one row after TCRdb ran MiXCR on the PCR reads. Of hundreds of thousands of distinct CDR3 sequences in the sample, roughly 40% were seen once. Study-wide points: Included in a set of a few TRBV segments more frequent in patients than controls were TRBV5-6, TRBV5-1 and TRBV20-1.

About this clonotype: What it binds is unknown.

CDR1 GTSNPN and CDR2 SVGIG come from the germline V gene (reference sequence). The CDR3 has 12 amino acids. Trimming took off 5 bases at V and 7 bases at J, with 9 bases between the two ends. The chain links TRBV30 to TRBJ1-6, with D hard to call. The sequenced material came from blood. The clonotype was recovered from a girl aged 2-10 years with multiple sclerosis. The CDR3 DNA follows: TGTGCCTGGGACCTGGGGAATTCACCCCTCCACTTT. Translated, it gives CAWDLGNSPLHF.